This TCR beta chain was found in a study of T cell repertoires in cytomegalovirus infection. MiXCR, run by TCRdb on the reads, gives a single entry per CDR3 protein. Seen here are around 450,000 distinct CDR3 sequences, roughly 12% observed once, and the top ten hold roughly 10%. This clonotype was observed many times. CDR3 length: 16 residues. J lost 2 bases, V lost 5 bases, and 10 bases had no gene match. Germline CDR1 is SGHTA and CDR2 is FQGNSA. The chain joins TRBV7-2 to TRBJ2-5; TRBD1 matches 8 bases. The sequenced sample consisted of PBMCs. The clonotype originates from a human donor in good health (CMV status not recorded). Some clones in this sample may be carry-over from other donors' samples. The CDR3 bases are TGTGCCAGCAGCGGGGGCAGGGGGCTGATTCAAGAGACCCAGTACTTC. Its protein product is CASSGGRGLIQETQYF.